This TCR beta chain was recorded in a study of lymphopenia after photon versus proton radiotherapy. Sequencing used immunoSEQ multiplex PCR; TCRdb keeps in-frame clones, though not all of them. The sample holds more than 80,000 clones, about 83% seen once. Comments on this clone: Its matching antigen is unknown.

Study-wide findings and caveats: Oligoclonal CD8+ Temra expansion after nadir drove photon patients' diversity drop. Under photons, naive T cells and diversity fell while effector/memory populations rose. A bigger post-nadir fall in TCR diversity correlated inversely with survival time in deceased patients.

From germline, CDR1 is MNHEY and CDR2 SVGAGI. The CDR3 has 13 residues. After removal of 0 bases from V and 7 bases from J, the junction contained 0 bases not matched to a gene. The specimen was peripheral blood, collected from a patient treated with proton-based radiotherapy. This chain links TRBV6-5 with TRBJ1-2; 9 bases are shared with TRBD1. This TCR came from a man aged 55 to 70 with pancreatic cancer. This chain's CDR3 is CASSYSTGGGYTF. CDR3 nucleotide sequence: TGTGCCAGCAGTTACTCGACAGGGGGTGGCTACACCTTC.